This T cell receptor (beta chain) was profiled in a study of monozygotic twins with inflammatory bowel disease. TCRdb processed the 5' RACE reads again and assigns one entry to each CDR3 protein, with no DNA. Listed are about 300,000 distinct CDR3 sequences; 5.6% falls within the top ten. The CDR3 has 13 residues. Germline V gene sequence: CDR1 SGHTA, CDR2 FQGNSA. Sequencing was performed on blood. The genes are TRBV7-2 and TRBJ2-4; lacking DNA, the TRBD1 call made by TCRdb goes unchecked. The sequence came from a human donor with ulcerative colitis or Crohn's disease, or a healthy co-twin of an affected twin (not recorded which). The CDR3 protein is CASSGSGGRHQYF. Full variable domain (remainder filled in from reference TRBV7-2 and TRBJ2-4): GAGVSQSPSNKVTEKGKDVELRCDPISGHTALYWYRQSLGQGLEFLIYFQGNSAPDKSGLPSDRFSAERTGGSVSTLTIQRTQQEDSAVYLCASSGSGGRHQYFGAGTRLSVL.